The next 18 T cell receptor beta chains were all read from a single sample in a study of OX40 agonist ivuxolimab in advanced cancers. Measured with immunoSEQ multiplex PCR; TCRdb has only the in-frame clones, and not every one. The table lists 6,000 to 8,000 clones, 76% of them singletons. The sequences come from CD4+ or CD8+ T cells sorted from blood, collected in a trial of the OX40 agonist ivuxolimab. The receptor set was obtained from an adult with an advanced solid tumor such as melanoma, head and neck, liver or kidney cancer.

V and J are TRBV6-5 and TRBJ2-1; 9 nucleotides agree with TRBD2. This CDR3 is built from 15 residues. From germline, CDR1 is MNHEY and CDR2 SVGAGI. With V trimmed by 5 bases and J by 6 bases, 8 bases remained unmatched. The CDR3 DNA reads TGTGCCAGCAGTCCTGTGGGGACTAGCTTCAATGAGCAGTTCTTC. Its translation is CASSPVGTSFNEQFF.

The chain recombines TRBV2 with TRBJ2-7; 12 bases match TRBD2. The CDR3 totals 17 residues. The ends lost 0 bases at V and 7 bases at J; junction bases unmatched: 10. Germline loops: CDR1 SNHLY, CDR2 FYNNEI. The DNA for the CDR3 is TGTGCCAGCAGTGAAGCGAAACTAGCGGGAGGCTTGGGGGAGCAGTACTTC. Encoded protein: CASSEAKLAGGLGEQYF.

The chain joins TRBV6-5 to TRBJ2-7; D is possibly TRBD1 (6 bases). The CDR3 has 12 residues. CDR1 and CDR2 (germline): MNHEY, SVGAGI. V was pared by 6 bases and J by 3 bases, with 9 bases between. The CDR3 sequence is CASRDRYYEQYF. As DNA, the CDR3 is TGTGCCAGCAGGGACAGATACTACGAGCAGTACTTC.

The chain couples TRBV5-1 to TRBJ2-7, with TRBD1 matching over 9 bases. This CDR3 has 15 amino acids. Germline V gene data show CDR1 as SGHRS and CDR2 as YFSETQ. The ends lost 0 bases at V and 1 base at J; junction bases unmatched: 2. CDR3: CASSLGGQGSYEQYF. DNA of the CDR3: TGCGCCAGCAGCTTGGGGGGACAGGGTTCCTACGAGCAGTACTTC.

J is TRBJ2-7 and V is TRBV7-6, with D possibly TRBD1 on 5 matching bases. The CDR3 is made up of 15 amino acids. Deletions cut 1 base from V and 2 bases from J, with 12 bases between. Germline V CDR1 and CDR2: SGHVS, FNYEAQ. The CDR3 sequence: CASSLEAGSTYEQYF. The CDR3 DNA reads TGTGCCAGCAGCTTAGAGGCAGGGTCGACCTACGAGCAGTACTTC. The entire variable domain, with the rest obtained from reference TRBV7-6 and TRBJ2-7, is as follows: GAGVSQSPRYKVTKRGQDVALRCDPISGHVSLYWYRQALGQGPEFLTYFNYEAQQDKSGLPNDRFSAERPEGSISTLTIQRTEQRDSAMYRCASSLEAGSTYEQYFGPGTRLTVT.

V usage is TRBV7-6 and J usage is TRBJ1-1; D may be TRBD1 (6 bases). The CDR3 is made up of 15 amino acids. V was clipped by 5 bases and J by 0 bases, with 13 bases between them. Per the germline V gene, CDR1 is SGHVS and CDR2 is FNYEAQ. The CDR3 DNA follows: TGTGCCAGCAGCCCAGGGGAGCTTATGAACACTGAAGCTTTCTTT. This translates into CASSPGELMNTEAFF.

V is TRBV5-1 and J is TRBJ2-2, with 7 bases fitting TRBD2. The CDR3 extends over 16 amino acids. J gave up 1 base and V 4 bases, and 7 bases lay outside the gene matches. Germline CDR1 and CDR2: SGHRS and YFSETQ. In DNA, the CDR3 is TGCGCCAGCAGCACCGGGACTATATTGAACACCGGGGAGCTGTTTTTT. The encoded protein is CASSTGTILNTGELFF.

The chain has TRBV9 and TRBJ1-5, with D possibly being TRBD1 (6 bases). This CDR3 spans 15 amino acids. Trimming shortened V by 4 bases and J by 6 bases, and 17 bases separated the two germline ends. The germline CDR1 and CDR2 sequences are SGDLS and YYNGEE. CDR3 region: CASSPGTGWAQPQHF. The CDR3 DNA is TGTGCCAGCAGCCCCGGAACAGGGTGGGCTCAGCCCCAGCATTTT.

V usage is TRBV6-5 and J usage is TRBJ1-2; tentative D call: TRBD1 (6 bases). The CDR3 extends over 13 amino acids. Germline CDR1 reads MNHEY; CDR2 reads SVGAGI. The V end lost 1 base, the J end lost 8 bases, and 11 bases lay between the germline ends. The CDR3 sequence: CASSYLGGKGYTF. The CDR3 DNA reads TGTGCCAGCAGTTACTTGGGGGGCAAAGGCTACACCTTC.

This chain joins TRBV7-9 and TRBJ2-5; TRBD2 aligns across 9 bases. From germline, CDR1 is SEHNR and CDR2 FQNEAQ (reference sequence). The trim removed 0 bases at V and 3 bases at J, leaving 5 bases unmatched. The CDR3 extends over 16 amino acids. The CDR3 here is CASSLATASGKETQYF. As DNA, the CDR3 is TGTGCCAGCAGCTTAGCGACGGCTAGCGGGAAAGAGACCCAGTACTTC.

The genes are TRBV29-1 and TRBJ2-1; 11 bases map to TRBD2. The J segment lost 14 bases and the V segment lost 2 bases, leaving 2 bases of the junction unmatched. Germline CDR1 SQVTM, CDR2 ANQGSEA. CDR3 length: 11 amino acids. The CDR3 DNA is TGCAGCGTTGAACAACTAGCGGGAGAGTTCTTC. Its protein product is CSVEQLAGEFF.

This clone has a handful of counts. The chain combines TRBV9 with TRBJ1-2, with a weak D call TRBD1 (6 bases). Germline values: CDR1 SGDLS, CDR2 YYNGEE. The CDR3 contains 15 residues. The V gene lost 3 bases and the J gene lost 4 bases, with 16 bases spanning the gap. CDR3 region: CASSGPRRGGYGYTF. In nucleotides, the CDR3 is TGTGCCAGCAGCGGACCCCGAAGAGGGGGCTATGGCTACACCTTC.

CDR3 bases: TGCGCCAGCAGCTTAGACGAGGTTTCGGGGGAAACAGATACGCAGTATTTT. This translates into CASSLDEVSGETDTQYF. The chain uses TRBV5-1 and TRBJ2-3; D possibly corresponds to TRBD2 (6 bases). The CDR3 runs 17 residues. Trimming pared 2 bases from V and 3 bases from J, leaving 19 bases between. Per germline, CDR1 SGHRS and CDR2 YFSETQ.

The chain links TRBV28 to TRBJ2-7, with TRBD2 matching over 11 bases. The V gene's germline CDR1 is MDHEN and CDR2 SYDVKM. This CDR3 is 17 amino acids long. V trimming: 2 bases; J trimming: 5 bases; junction bases outside the gene matches: 11. CDR3 residues: CASSLELAGALGDEQYF. Written as DNA, the CDR3 is TGTGCCAGCAGTTTAGAACTAGCGGGAGCCCTCGGGGACGAGCAGTACTTC.

The rearrangement links TRBV19 to TRBJ2-5; 9 bases map to TRBD2. CDR1 is LNHDA, CDR2 SQIVND, per germline (reference sequence). The CDR3 consists of 15 residues. The J segment lost 2 bases and the V segment lost 4 bases, leaving 5 bases of the junction unmatched. The CDR3 loop reads CASSRLADQQETQYF. The CDR3 region has the DNA TGTGCCAGTAGTAGACTAGCGGATCAACAAGAGACCCAGTACTTC.

Worth noting for this clone: The junction shows a germline mismatch at one end, possibly a read error. J is TRBJ2-7 and V is TRBV28; weak D call: TRBD1 (6 bases). The CDR3 loop spans 13 amino acids. Germline V gene sequence: CDR1 MDHEN, CDR2 SYDVKM. CDR3 nucleotides: TGTGCCGGCAGCCTCAGGGGCCCTTACGAGCAGTACTTC. It is translated as CAGSLRGPYEQYF. The whole variable domain, filled in from reference TRBV28 and TRBJ2-7, reads DVKVTQSSRYLVKRTGEKVFLECVQDMDHENMFWYRQDPGLGLRLIYFSYDVKMKEKGDIPEGYSVSREKKERFSLILESASTNQTSMYLCAGSLRGPYEQYFGPGTRLTVT.

The chain links TRBV6-1 to TRBJ1-3; 9 bases agree with TRBD1. From germline, CDR1 is MNHNS and CDR2 SASEGT. V lost 0 bases to trimming and J lost 8 bases; unmatched junction nucleotides: 5. CDR3 size: 15 residues. The CDR3 DNA sequence: TGTGCCAGCAGTGAAGCAACAGGGGGCCGGGACACCATATATTTT. Its translation is CASSEATGGRDTIYF.

This clone occurred once. The chain couples TRBV6-5 to TRBJ1-1; D is possibly TRBD1 (5 bases). Germline lookup yields CDR1 MNHEY and CDR2 SVGAGI. The CDR3 runs 13 residues. Trimming left V 2 bases short and J 1 base short, with 5 bases between. The CDR3 here is CASSYGQNTEAFF. CDR3 in DNA: TGTGCCAGCAGTTACGGACAGAACACTGAAGCTTTCTTT.